These 21 T cell receptor beta chains share one sample of origin, sequenced in a study of CD8 T cells in ankylosing spondylitis. TCRdb fed the 5' RACE reads into MiXCR, producing one record per CDR3 protein. The table includes about 220,000 distinct CDR3 sequences, roughly 25% detected once. The sample was blood, either unsorted or a sorted T cell fraction (not recorded which). All receptors derive from a male donor with ankylosing spondylitis or in good health (not recorded which).

This clonotype was picked up many times. The chain joins TRBV20-1 to TRBJ1-2; D gene unclear. V was shortened by 3 bases and J by 5 bases, with 10 bases between the two germline ends. The CDR3 covers 12 residues. Germline CDR1 is DFQATT and CDR2 is SNEGSKA (reference sequence). CDR3 residues: CSARQTAYGYTF. The CDR3 coding sequence is TGCAGTGCTAGGCAGACGGCATATGGCTACACCTTC.

The chain uses TRBV30 and TRBJ2-7; TRBD1 aligns across 9 bases. Looked up from germline, CDR1 is GTSNPN and CDR2 is SVGIG (reference sequence). The trim removed 2 bases at V and 2 bases at J, leaving 1 base unmatched. The CDR3 has 13 amino acids. CDR3 in amino acids: CAWSRDRAYEQYF. The CDR3, as DNA: TGTGCCTGGAGTAGGGACAGGGCCTACGAGCAGTACTTC.

This rearrangement joins TRBV6-2 or TRBV6-3 to TRBJ2-7, with D tentatively TRBD2 (6 bases). Trimming stripped 5 bases from V and 1 base from J, with 18 bases between. The V gene's germline CDR1 is MNHEY and CDR2 SVGEGT. The CDR3 contains 16 residues. The CDR3: CASSAPLVAVSYEQYF. CDR3 coding DNA: TGTGCCAGCAGTGCCCCCTTGGTAGCGGTGTCCTACGAGCAGTACTTC.

In its sample, this clonotype was seen many times. The chain combines TRBV20-1 with TRBJ2-7, with TRBD1 matching over 10 bases. The V and J ends lost 5 bases and 2 bases, in that order; junction bases with no gene match: 9. This CDR3 has 15 amino acids. CDR1 DFQATT and CDR2 SNEGSKA come from the germline V gene (reference sequence). The CDR3 region is CSALHSGTGAYEQYF. CDR3 bases: TGCAGTGCTCTTCACTCCGGGACAGGGGCCTACGAGCAGTACTTC.

This chain links TRBV18 with TRBJ2-1; no clear D gene. CDR1 is KGHSH and CDR2 is LQKENI in the germline V gene. This CDR3 comprises 15 residues. Between the trimmed V and J ends, which lost 3 bases and 6 bases, there was a span of 15 bases. The CDR3, as DNA: TGTGCCAGCTCACCTTTGGTAAGAGACGGCAATGAGCAGTTCTTC. Its protein product is CASSPLVRDGNEQFF. The variable domain in full, with the rest retrieved from reference TRBV18 and TRBJ2-1, is NAGVMQNPRHLVRRRGQEARLRCSPMKGHSHVYWYRQLPEEGLKFMVYLQKENIIDESGMPKERFSAEFPKEGPSILRIQQVVRGDSAAYFCASSPLVRDGNEQFFGPGTRLTVL.

The rearrangement uses TRBV20-1 and TRBJ2-1; the match to TRBD2 covers 11 bases. CDR3 length: 18 residues. Germline V gene lookup returns CDR1 DFQATT and CDR2 SNEGSKA (reference sequence). The V segment lost 2 bases and the J segment 0 bases; nucleotides outside the gene matches: 9. The CDR3 reads CSARTTSGTLSSYNEQFF. CDR3 in DNA: TGCAGTGCTAGAACGACTAGCGGGACGCTGAGCTCCTACAATGAGCAGTTCTTC.

The table lists this clonotype with many counts. This chain uses TRBV29-1 with TRBJ2-1; perhaps TRBD2 as D (5 bases). The CDR3 has 14 amino acids. The germline CDR1 and CDR2 sequences are SQVTM and ANQGSEA. With 2 bases removed from V and 8 bases from J, the gap between germline ends came to 16 bases. CDR3 region: CSVEKAVLVHEQFF. The CDR3 DNA is TGCAGCGTTGAAAAAGCGGTGCTAGTCCATGAGCAGTTCTTC.

This clonotype was recorded only once. The chain couples TRBV24-1 to TRBJ2-3; no reliable D call. V lost 9 bases and J lost 6, with 21 bases in between. CDR1 is KGHDR and CDR2 is SFDVKD in the germline V gene. The CDR3 extends over 15 amino acids. The CDR3 protein is CATWMGRDWYDTQYF. CDR3 DNA: TGTGCCACCTGGATGGGTAGAGACTGGTACGATACGCAGTATTTT.

This clonotype has a count of ten or more. The CDR3 DNA reads as TGTGCCAGCAGACAACAGGGGGCAAGGAACACTGAAGCTTTCTTT. Translated: CASRQQGARNTEAFF. The chain couples TRBV6-2 or TRBV6-3 to TRBJ1-1; 9 bases match TRBD1. This CDR3 region has 15 residues. CDR1 and CDR2 from the germline V gene are MNHEY and SVGEGT. Trimming removed 6 bases from V and 1 base from J; junction bases left unmatched: 6.

This clonotype was found many times. V is TRBV6-1 and J is TRBJ2-5; weak D call: TRBD1 (6 bases). CDR1 and CDR2 (germline): MNHNS, SASEGT. The CDR3 is 14 amino acids. Trimming removed 5 bases at V and 9 bases at J, with 19 bases between. As DNA, the CDR3 is TGTGCCAGCAGTCAAGGACTTGCCTCAGGGGCCCAGTACTTC. Encoded protein: CASSQGLASGAQYF.

The sample holds many counts of this clonotype. Here the CDR3 DNA reads TGCAGTGCTAGGAAGGACGTCCCGGAGACCCAGTACTTC. Translating it yields CSARKDVPETQYF. V is TRBV20-1 and J is TRBJ2-5; D is unresolved. The germline gives CDR1 DFQATT, CDR2 SNEGSKA (reference sequence). Trimming took 3 bases from V and 5 from J, leaving 13 bases between them. CDR3 length: 13 residues.

This clonotype was recorded at least ten times. V is TRBV10-3 and J is TRBJ2-5; possibly TRBD1 or TRBD2 for D (5 bases each). V lost 10 bases, J lost 2 bases, and 20 bases lay in between. The CDR3 loop spans 15 amino acids. The V gene's germline CDR1 is ENHRY and CDR2 SYGVKD. Here the CDR3 reads CATRASSVGQETQYF. The CDR3 DNA reads TGTGCCACCAGGGCTAGCTCGGTCGGGCAAGAGACCCAGTACTTC.

A single count supports this clonotype. The genes are TRBV20-1 and TRBJ2-5; D could derive from TRBD1 or TRBD2 (5 bases each). V was shortened by 5 bases and J by 2 bases, with 18 bases between the two germline ends. The CDR3 spans 15 residues. Germline values: CDR1 DFQATT, CDR2 SNEGSKA (reference sequence). This chain's CDR3 is CSAQNPGPTQETQYF. The CDR3 bases are TGCAGTGCTCAAAATCCGGGACCCACGCAAGAGACCCAGTACTTC.

The V and J genes are TRBV5-1 and TRBJ2-1; tentative D call: TRBD1 (6 bases). V was trimmed by 4 bases and J by 1 base, leaving 18 bases between them. The germline V gene encodes CDR1 SGHRS and CDR2 YFSETQ. There are 17 residues in the CDR3. The CDR3 coding sequence is TGCGCCAGCAGCCGCGGACAAGGGGGTACATCCTACAATGAGCAGTTCTTC. The encoded protein is CASSRGQGGTSYNEQFF. Full variable domain (remainder filled in from reference TRBV5-1 and TRBJ2-1): KAGVTQTPRYLIKTRGQQVTLSCSPISGHRSVSWYQQTPGQGLQFLFEYFSETQRNKGNFPGRFSGRQFSNSRSEMNVSTLELGDSALYLCASSRGQGGTSYNEQFFGPGTRLTVL.

The chain combines TRBV20-1 with TRBJ1-6; D unclear. V dropped 0 bases and J dropped 7 bases, with 10 bases sitting between them. The CDR3 spans 14 residues. CDR1 DFQATT and CDR2 SNEGSKA come from the germline V gene (reference sequence). Written as DNA, the CDR3 is TGCAGTGCTAGAGATGTCGGGGTAAATTCACCCCTCCACTTT. Protein product: CSARDVGVNSPLHF.

This clonotype showed up many times. The chain couples TRBV4-1 to TRBJ1-2; possible D gene TRBD1, 5 bases. The ends were cut back, 1 base at V and 6 bases at J, with 9 bases in the middle. Germline CDR1 and CDR2: MGHRA and YSYEKL. This CDR3 has 13 amino acids. The CDR3 here is CASSQAQGNGYTF. CDR3 coding DNA: TGCGCCAGCAGCCAAGCCCAGGGAAATGGCTACACCTTC.

This chain joins TRBV6-6 and TRBJ2-5; no clear D gene. CDR3 length equals 11 residues. Looked up from germline, CDR1 is MNHNY and CDR2 is SVGAGI (reference sequence). Trimming took off 6 bases at V and 4 bases at J, with 6 bases between the two ends. DNA of the CDR3: TGTGCCAGCAGACGCCTAGAGACCCAGTACTTC. Residues: CASRRLETQYF.

The chain is built from TRBV20-1 and TRBJ2-5; 7 nucleotides agree with TRBD2. The CDR3 runs to 15 residues. V was pared by 5 bases and J by 5 bases, with 14 bases of the junction left unmatched. The germline gives CDR1 DFQATT, CDR2 SNEGSKA (reference sequence). The chain's CDR3 is CSASRGVVTGETQYF. The CDR3 DNA reads as TGCAGTGCTTCCCGGGGGGTGGTGACGGGTGAGACCCAGTACTTC.

This clonotype appeared many times. V gene TRBV20-1 combines with J gene TRBJ2-7; 8 positions agree with TRBD2. The ends lost 5 bases at V and 0 bases at J; junction bases unmatched: 9. Looked up from germline, CDR1 is DFQATT and CDR2 is SNEGSKA (reference sequence). The CDR3 contains 15 residues. The CDR3 sequence: CSAEVAREASYEQYF. The CDR3 bases are TGCAGTGCTGAGGTCGCGCGGGAGGCCTCCTACGAGCAGTACTTC.

This clonotype was detected many times. The chain combines TRBV4-2 with TRBJ2-5, with D uncertain. Deletions cut 2 bases from V and 2 bases from J, with 12 bases between. Germline V gene sequence: CDR1 LGHNA, CDR2 YNFKEQ. This CDR3 comprises 15 residues. CDR3 coding DNA: TGTGCCAGCAGCCAACGCCCCACCATTCAAGAGACCCAGTACTTC. It specifies CASSQRPTIQETQYF.

This clonotype appeared a few times. This chain uses TRBV4-1 with TRBJ2-3; maybe TRBD2 (6 bases). Germline lookup yields CDR1 MGHRA and CDR2 YSYEKL. Trimming removed 2 bases from V and 8 bases from J, with 11 bases in between. This CDR3 is built from 13 residues. The CDR3 region has the DNA TGCGCCAGCAGCCAACCCGGGAGAGGTACGCAGTATTTT. It yields the protein CASSQPGRGTQYF.